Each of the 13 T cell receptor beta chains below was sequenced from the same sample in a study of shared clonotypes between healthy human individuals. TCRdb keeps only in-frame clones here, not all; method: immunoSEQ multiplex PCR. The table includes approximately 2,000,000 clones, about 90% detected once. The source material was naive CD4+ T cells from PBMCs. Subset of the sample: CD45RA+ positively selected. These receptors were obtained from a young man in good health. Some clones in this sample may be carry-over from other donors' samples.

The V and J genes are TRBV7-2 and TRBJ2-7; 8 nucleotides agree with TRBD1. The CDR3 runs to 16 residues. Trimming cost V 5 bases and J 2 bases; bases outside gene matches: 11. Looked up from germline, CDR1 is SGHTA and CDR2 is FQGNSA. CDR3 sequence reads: CASSLPTGGWTYEQYF. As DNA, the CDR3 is TGTGCCAGCAGCCTCCCCACAGGGGGGTGGACCTACGAGCAGTACTTC.

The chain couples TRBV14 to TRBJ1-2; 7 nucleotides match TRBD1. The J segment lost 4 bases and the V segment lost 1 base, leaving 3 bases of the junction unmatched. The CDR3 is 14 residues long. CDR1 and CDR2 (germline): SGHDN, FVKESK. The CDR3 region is CASSQADRVYGYTF. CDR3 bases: TGTGCCAGCAGCCAAGCCGACAGGGTCTATGGCTACACCTTC.

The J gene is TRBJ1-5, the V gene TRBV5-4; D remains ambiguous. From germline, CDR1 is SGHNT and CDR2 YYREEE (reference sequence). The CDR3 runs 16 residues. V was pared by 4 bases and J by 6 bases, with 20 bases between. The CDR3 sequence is CASSIGGQRGGQPQHF. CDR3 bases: TGTGCCAGCAGCATAGGCGGCCAACGAGGAGGTCAGCCCCAGCATTTT.

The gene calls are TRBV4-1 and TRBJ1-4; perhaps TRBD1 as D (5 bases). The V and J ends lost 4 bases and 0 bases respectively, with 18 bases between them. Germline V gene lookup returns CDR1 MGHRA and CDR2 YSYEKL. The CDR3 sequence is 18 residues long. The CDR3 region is CASSPLPRGLATNEKLFF. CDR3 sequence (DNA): TGCGCCAGCAGCCCTCTTCCGAGGGGCCTTGCAACTAATGAAAAACTGTTTTTT.

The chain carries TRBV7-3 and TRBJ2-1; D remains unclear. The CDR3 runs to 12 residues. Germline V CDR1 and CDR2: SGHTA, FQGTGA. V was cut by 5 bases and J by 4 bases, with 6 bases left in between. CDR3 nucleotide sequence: TGTGCCAGCAGCGATAGGTACAATGAGCAGTTCTTC. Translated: CASSDRYNEQFF.

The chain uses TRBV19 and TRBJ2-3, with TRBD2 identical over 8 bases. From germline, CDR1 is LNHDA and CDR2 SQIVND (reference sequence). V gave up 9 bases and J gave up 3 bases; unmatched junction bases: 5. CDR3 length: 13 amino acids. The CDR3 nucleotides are TGTGCCAGCACCGGGAGGGTGACAGATACGCAGTATTTT. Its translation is CASTGRVTDTQYF.

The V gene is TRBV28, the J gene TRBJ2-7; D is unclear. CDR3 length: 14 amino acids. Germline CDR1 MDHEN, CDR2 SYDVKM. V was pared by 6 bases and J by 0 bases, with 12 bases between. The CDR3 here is CASSPSSSSYEQYF. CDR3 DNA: TGTGCCAGCAGCCCCTCATCCAGCTCCTACGAGCAGTACTTC.

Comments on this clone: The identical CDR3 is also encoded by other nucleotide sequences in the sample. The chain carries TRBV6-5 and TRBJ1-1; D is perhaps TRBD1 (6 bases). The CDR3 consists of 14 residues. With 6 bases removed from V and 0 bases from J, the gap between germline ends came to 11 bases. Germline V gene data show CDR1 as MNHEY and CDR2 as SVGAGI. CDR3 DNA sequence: TGTGCCAGCAGCCTCAACAGGGTGAACACTGAAGCTTTCTTT. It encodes CASSLNRVNTEAFF.

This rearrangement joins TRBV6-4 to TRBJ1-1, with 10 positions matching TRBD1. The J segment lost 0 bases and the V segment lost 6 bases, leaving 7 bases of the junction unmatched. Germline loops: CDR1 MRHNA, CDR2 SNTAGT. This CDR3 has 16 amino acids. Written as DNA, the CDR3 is TGTGCCAGCAGGCCGGGACAGGGGCAGGTGAACACTGAAGCTTTCTTT. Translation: CASRPGQGQVNTEAFF.

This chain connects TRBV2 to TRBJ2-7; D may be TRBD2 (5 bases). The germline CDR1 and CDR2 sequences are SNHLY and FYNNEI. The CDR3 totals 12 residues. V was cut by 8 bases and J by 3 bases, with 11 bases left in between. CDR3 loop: CASGLMYYEQYF. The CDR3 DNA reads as TGTGCCAGCGGACTGATGTACTACGAGCAGTACTTC.

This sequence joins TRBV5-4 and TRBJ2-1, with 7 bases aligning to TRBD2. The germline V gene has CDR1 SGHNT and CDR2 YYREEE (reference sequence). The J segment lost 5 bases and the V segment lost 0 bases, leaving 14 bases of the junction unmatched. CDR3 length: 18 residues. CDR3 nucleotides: TGTGCCAGCAGCTTGGCCGCGCGGCGGGAGTTGCGCCACAATGAGCAGTTCTTC. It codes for CASSLAARRELRHNEQFF.

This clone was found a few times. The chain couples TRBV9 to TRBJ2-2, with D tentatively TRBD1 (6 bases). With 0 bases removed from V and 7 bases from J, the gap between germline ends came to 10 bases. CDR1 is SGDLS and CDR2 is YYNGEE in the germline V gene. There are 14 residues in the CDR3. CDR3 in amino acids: CASSVGQVVGELFF. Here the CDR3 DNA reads TGTGCCAGCAGCGTAGGACAGGTGGTCGGGGAGCTGTTTTTT.

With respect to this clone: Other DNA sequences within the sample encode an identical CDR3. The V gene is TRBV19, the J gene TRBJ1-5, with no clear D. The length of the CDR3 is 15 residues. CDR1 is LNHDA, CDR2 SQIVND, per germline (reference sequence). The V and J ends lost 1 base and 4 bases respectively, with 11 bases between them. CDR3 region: CASSIVGKGNQPQHF. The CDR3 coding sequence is TGTGCCAGTAGTATAGTGGGGAAAGGGAATCAGCCCCAGCATTTT.